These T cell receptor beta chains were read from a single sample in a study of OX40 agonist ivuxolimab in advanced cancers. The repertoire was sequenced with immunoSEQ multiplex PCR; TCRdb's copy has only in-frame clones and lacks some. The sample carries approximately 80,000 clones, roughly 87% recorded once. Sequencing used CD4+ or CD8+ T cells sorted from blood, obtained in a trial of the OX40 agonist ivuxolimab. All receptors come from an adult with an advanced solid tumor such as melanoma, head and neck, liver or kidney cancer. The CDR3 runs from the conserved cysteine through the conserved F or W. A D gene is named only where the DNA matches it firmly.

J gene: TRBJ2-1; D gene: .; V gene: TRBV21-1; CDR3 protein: CASTPDSHRVDEQFF
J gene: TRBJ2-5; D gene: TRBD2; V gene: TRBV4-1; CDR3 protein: CASSQEQYGGSWETQYF
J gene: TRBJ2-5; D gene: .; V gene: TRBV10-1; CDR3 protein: CASSDGRGGQETQYF
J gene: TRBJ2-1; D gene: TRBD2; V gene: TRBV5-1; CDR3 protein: CASSFATGGGAYNEQFF
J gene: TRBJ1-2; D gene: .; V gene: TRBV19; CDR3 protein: CASSIGAGNGYTF
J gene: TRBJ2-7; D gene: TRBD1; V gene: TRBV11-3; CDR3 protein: CASSSTTGRYEQYF
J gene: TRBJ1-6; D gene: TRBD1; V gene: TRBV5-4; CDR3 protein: CASSFRQGSSYNSPLHF
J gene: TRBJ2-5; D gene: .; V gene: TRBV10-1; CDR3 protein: CASIETQYF
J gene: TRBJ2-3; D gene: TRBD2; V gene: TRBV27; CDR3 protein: CASGGLAGTDTQYF
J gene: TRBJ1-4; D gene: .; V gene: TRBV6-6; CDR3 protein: CASSYTDPATNEKLFF
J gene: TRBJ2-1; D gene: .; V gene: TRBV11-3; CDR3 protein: CASSSQRGSSYNEQFF
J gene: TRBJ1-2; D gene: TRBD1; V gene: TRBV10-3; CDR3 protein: CAISDRTGRGGYTF
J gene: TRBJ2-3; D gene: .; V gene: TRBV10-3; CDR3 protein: CAISPAGGGTDTQYF
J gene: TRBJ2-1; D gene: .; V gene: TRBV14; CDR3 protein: CASSQDAGTWGEQFF
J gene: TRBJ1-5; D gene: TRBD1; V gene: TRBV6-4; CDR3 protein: CASPDGTDQPQHF
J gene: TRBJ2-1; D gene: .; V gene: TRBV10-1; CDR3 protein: CASSDSGVDSGFF
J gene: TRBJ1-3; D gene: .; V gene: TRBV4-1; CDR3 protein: CASSQEAGLSGNTIYF
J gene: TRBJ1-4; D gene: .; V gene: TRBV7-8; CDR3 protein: CASSLALASHNEKLFF
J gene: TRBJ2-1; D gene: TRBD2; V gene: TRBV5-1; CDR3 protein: CASSVASGVYNEQFF
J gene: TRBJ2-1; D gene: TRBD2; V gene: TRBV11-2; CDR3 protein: CASRLGLAGEAYNEQFF